This TCR beta chain was identified in a study of cytomegalovirus exposure and HLA in healthy donors. Germline CDR1 reads MRHNA; CDR2 reads SNTAGT. J was trimmed by 1 base and V by 4 bases; bases with no gene match: 4. This CDR3 region has 15 residues. Points on this clone: Its matching antigen is unknown.

Separate from the approximately 670-subject first cohort, the approximately 120-subject validation cohort was the one that the donors belonged to. The method was immunoSEQ multiplex PCR; TCRdb's version includes in-frame clones alone and lacks a portion of them. The sample lists under 100,000 clones; roughly 95% were seen once. The study's findings and limits: In vitro testing confirmed a few CMV-associated chains as specific for CMV antigens. Associated with cytomegalovirus, according to the listing, were around 160 TCR beta chains.

Sequencing used PBMCs. This sequence originates from a woman aged 18-29 years in good health and CMV-seronegative. The chain couples TRBV6-4 to TRBJ2-1; 7 positions match TRBD2. CDR3 amino acids: CASSAAAGSYNEQFF. The CDR3 bases are TGTGCCAGCAGTGCCGCAGCGGGGTCCTACAATGAGCAGTTCTTC.